The 15 T cell receptor beta chains given below trace back to one sample, sequenced in a study of blood T cell repertoires in COVID-19. Assay used: immunoSEQ multiplex PCR; TCRdb lists only in-frame clones, some missing. The profile shows 77,000 or so clones, 80% to 90% of them singletons. Sequencing was performed on peripheral blood. The receptor set was obtained from a man aged 50-59 years with active COVID-19.

This chain uses TRBV5-6 with TRBJ2-2; no clear D. V was shortened by 2 bases and J by 3 bases, with 5 bases between the two germline ends. This CDR3 region has 13 residues. Germline-derived CDR1 and CDR2 are SGHDT and YYEEEE. CDR3 region: CASSFPYTGELFF. The CDR3 DNA reads as TGTGCCAGCAGCTTTCCTTACACCGGGGAGCTGTTTTTT.

The V call is TRBV3-1 (or the pseudogene TRBV3-2), the J call TRBJ1-5; 10 bases fit TRBD1. CDR1 is LGHDT, CDR2 YNNKEL, per germline (reference sequence). V trimming: 2 bases; J trimming: 5 bases; junction bases outside the gene matches: 6. The CDR3 is 16 residues long. CDR3 region: CASSQTGQGYYQPQHF. The CDR3, as DNA: TGTGCCAGCAGCCAAACGGGACAGGGGTATTATCAGCCCCAGCATTTT.

As DNA, the CDR3 is TGTGCCAGCAAACCCCCCGGACAGGGGGATCAGCCCCAGCATTTT. Translated: CASKPPGQGDQPQHF. This chain joins TRBV27 and TRBJ1-5; TRBD1 agrees at 10 bases. Germline assignment: CDR1 MNHEY and CDR2 SMNVEV (reference sequence). V shed 7 bases and J 5 bases; nucleotides not matched to a gene: 8. The CDR3 sequence is 15 residues long.

The chain is built from TRBV12-3 or TRBV12-4 and TRBJ2-7; tentative D call: TRBD1 (6 bases). The CDR3 is 13 residues long. Trimming shortened V by 3 bases and J by 1 base, and 7 bases separated the two germline ends. The CDR3 reads CASSLGQSYEQYF. CDR3 nucleotide sequence: TGTGCCAGCAGTTTGGGACAATCCTACGAGCAGTACTTC.

The genes are TRBV9 and TRBJ2-1, with D perhaps matching TRBD2 (7 bases). This CDR3 spans 15 amino acids. Germline assignment: CDR1 SGDLS and CDR2 YYNGEE. Trimming pared 0 bases from V and 7 bases from J, leaving 14 bases between. CDR3: CASSVDGGANNEQFF. Written as DNA, the CDR3 is TGTGCCAGCAGCGTAGATGGGGGGGCAAATAATGAGCAGTTCTTC.

V is TRBV7-9 and J is TRBJ1-5, with 8 bases that match TRBD1. The germline CDR1 and CDR2 sequences are SEHNR and FQNEAQ (reference sequence). This CDR3 is built from 15 residues. V dropped 7 bases and J dropped 4; count of bases not matched to a gene: 9. The DNA for the CDR3 is TGTGCCAGCACCAAAGGACAGGGTGGTAATCAGCCCCAGCATTTT. It encodes CASTKGQGGNQPQHF.

This rearrangement joins TRBV5-1 to TRBJ2-1, with 7 bases matching TRBD2. Germline trimming cut 0 bases from V and 0 bases from J; bases unmatched to any gene: 3. CDR1 is SGHRS and CDR2 is YFSETQ in the germline V gene. The CDR3 has 16 residues. CDR3 protein: CASSLARGSSYNEQFF. In nucleotides, the CDR3 is TGCGCCAGCAGCTTGGCTCGCGGGAGCTCCTACAATGAGCAGTTCTTC.

This chain joins TRBV7-8 and TRBJ1-1, with D possibly being TRBD1 (6 bases). Germline V CDR1 and CDR2: SGHVS, FQNEAQ. Trimming removed 5 bases from V and 1 base from J, with 8 bases in between. This CDR3 spans 13 amino acids. Here the CDR3 DNA reads TGTGCCAGCAGCCAGGACAGGAACACTGAAGCTTTCTTT. As protein: CASSQDRNTEAFF.

CDR3 DNA: TGTGCCAGCAGCTTAAGGATCGGGGGAAACACCGGGGAGCTGTTTTTT. This codes for CASSLRIGGNTGELFF. The gene calls are TRBV7-8 and TRBJ2-2; a weak D match, TRBD2 (6 bases). CDR1 and CDR2 from the germline V gene are SGHVS and FQNEAQ. Trimming left V 2 bases short and J 2 bases short, with 12 bases between. The CDR3 covers 16 residues.

This chain joins TRBV4-1 and TRBJ1-2; 9 bases fit TRBD1. CDR3 length: 13 residues. CDR1 MGHRA and CDR2 YSYEKL come from the germline V gene. V shed 3 bases and J 8 bases; nucleotides not matched to a gene: 4. CDR3 sequence: CASSQGQGGGYTF. Written as DNA, the CDR3 is TGCGCCAGCAGCCAGGGACAGGGTGGCGGCTACACCTTC.

J is TRBJ2-5 and V is TRBV7-2; TRBD2 matches 10 bases. The CDR3 is 14 residues long. V shed 5 bases and J 4 bases; nucleotides not matched to a gene: 4. Per germline, CDR1 SGHTA and CDR2 FQGNSA. CDR3 DNA sequence: TGTGCCAGCAGCCCCCTAGCGGGGGTAGAGACCCAGTACTTC. It yields the protein CASSPLAGVETQYF.

This clone has a single count. The V call is TRBV21-1, the J call TRBJ2-7; the DNA was not compared with TRBD2, the D call given in the table. TRBV21-1 is a documented pseudogene. This CDR3 comprises 15 residues. The CDR3 protein is CASSSLAGVNYEQYF. CDR3 DNA: TGTGCCAGCAGCAGTTTAGCGGGAGTAAACTACGAGCAGTACTTC.

The V gene is TRBV28, the J gene TRBJ2-3, with D maybe TRBD2 (6 bases). The CDR3 spans 14 residues. V lost 6 bases and J 3 bases, leaving 13 bases between the germline ends. Germline V gene data show CDR1 as MDHEN and CDR2 as SYDVKM. The CDR3 region is CASSLPGGTDTQYF. The CDR3 nucleotides are TGTGCCAGCAGCCTCCCTGGAGGGACAGATACGCAGTATTTT.

The rearrangement joins TRBV6-6 to TRBJ2-3; 11 bases are a match to TRBD2. The V gene's germline CDR1 is MNHNY and CDR2 SVGAGI (reference sequence). The ends lost 7 bases at V and 4 bases at J; junction bases unmatched: 4. CDR3 length: 14 amino acids. CDR3 amino acids: CASKTSGSADTQYF. The CDR3 DNA sequence: TGTGCCAGCAAAACTAGCGGGAGTGCAGATACGCAGTATTTT.

This chain links TRBV15 with TRBJ2-7; the D gene is possibly TRBD2 (5 bases). Germline CDR1 reads LNHNV; CDR2 reads YYDKDF (reference sequence). This CDR3 has 14 amino acids. The V end was cut by 6 bases, the J end by 0 bases, with 12 bases between. This CDR3 is CATSWVGSSYEQYF. DNA for the CDR3: TGTGCCACCAGTTGGGTTGGGAGCTCCTACGAGCAGTACTTC.